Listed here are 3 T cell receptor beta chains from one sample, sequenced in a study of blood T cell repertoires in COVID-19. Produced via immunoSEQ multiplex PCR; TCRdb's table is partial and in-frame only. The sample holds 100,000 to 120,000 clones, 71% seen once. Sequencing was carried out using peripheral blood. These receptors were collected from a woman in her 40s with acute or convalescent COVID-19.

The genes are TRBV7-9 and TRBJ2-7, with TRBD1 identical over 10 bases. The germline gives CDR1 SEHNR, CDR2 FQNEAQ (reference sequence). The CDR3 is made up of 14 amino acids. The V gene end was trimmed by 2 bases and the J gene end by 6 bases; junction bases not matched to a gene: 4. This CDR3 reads CASSLNRDRGEQYF. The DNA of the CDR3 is TGTGCCAGCAGCTTAAATCGGGACAGGGGCGAGCAGTACTTC.

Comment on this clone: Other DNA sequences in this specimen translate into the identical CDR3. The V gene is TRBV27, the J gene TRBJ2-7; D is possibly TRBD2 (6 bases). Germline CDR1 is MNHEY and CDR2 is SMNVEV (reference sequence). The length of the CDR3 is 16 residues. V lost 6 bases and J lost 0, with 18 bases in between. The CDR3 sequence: CASSPRGGTSSYEQYF. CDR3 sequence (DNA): TGTGCCAGCAGCCCCCGGGGAGGCACTAGCTCCTACGAGCAGTACTTC.

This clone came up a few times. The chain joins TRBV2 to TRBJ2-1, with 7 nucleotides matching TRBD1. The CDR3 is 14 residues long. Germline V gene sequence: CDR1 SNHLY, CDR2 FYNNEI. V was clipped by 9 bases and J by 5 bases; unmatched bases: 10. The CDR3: CASSKGQRNNEQFF. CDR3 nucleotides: TGTGCCAGTTCTAAGGGACAGAGAAACAATGAGCAGTTCTTC.